This entry lists 32 T cell receptor beta chains sequenced from one sample in a study of CD8+CD57+ T cells in acquired aplastic anemia. By flow cytometry, patients selected for sequencing had shown an expansion of CD8+CD57+ cells. Profiling of TCR beta VDJ combinations and CDR3 sequences used genomic DNA as template. TCRdb reprocessed the reads with MiXCR, giving one entry per CDR3 protein. The sample lists around 160,000 distinct CDR3 sequences; roughly 48% were seen once. Sequencing input: sorted CD4+, CD8+, or CD8+CD57+ T cells (not recorded which) from PBMCs. Source of these receptors: a human donor with aplastic anemia.

The chain recombines TRBV10-3 with TRBJ1-1; 10 bases align to TRBD1. The germline CDR1 and CDR2 sequences are ENHRY and SYGVKD. The CDR3 covers 16 residues. Losses at the gene ends were 4 bases for V and 4 bases for J; bases not matched to a gene: 9. CDR3 bases: TGTGCCATCAGTGGTGGACAGGGGGGTCGTAGCACTGAAGCTTTCTTT. It yields the protein CAISGGQGGRSTEAFF.

The chain is built from TRBV20-1 and TRBJ2-7; 8 nucleotides agree with TRBD1. V shed 7 bases and J 7 bases; nucleotides not matched to a gene: 6. Per germline, CDR1 DFQATT and CDR2 SNEGSKA (reference sequence). This CDR3 contains 11 residues. This CDR3 reads CSGAGGREQYF. In DNA, the CDR3 is TGCAGTGGAGCAGGGGGCAGGGAGCAGTACTTC.

This clonotype was picked up many times. V is TRBV5-5 and J is TRBJ1-5; a possible D gene is TRBD1 (6 bases). Trimming pared 4 bases from V and 6 bases from J, leaving 11 bases between. CDR1 and CDR2 from the germline V gene are SGHKS and YYEKEE (reference sequence). The CDR3 is 13 residues long. The CDR3 loop is CASSAGVTQPQHF. CDR3 bases: TGTGCCAGCAGCGCAGGGGTTACTCAGCCCCAGCATTTT.

At least ten counts were recorded for this clonotype. The rearrangement joins TRBV4-2 to TRBJ1-5; D remains unclear. CDR3 length: 14 residues. V was trimmed by 2 bases and J by 0 bases, leaving 5 bases between them. The germline gives CDR1 LGHNA, CDR2 YNFKEQ. The CDR3 DNA is TGTGCCAGCAGCCAATATGGTAGCAATCAGCCCCAGCATTTT. This encodes CASSQYGSNQPQHF.

This clonotype was seen repeatedly, ten times or more. The chain employs TRBV2 and TRBJ1-1; 7 positions match TRBD1. Trimming took 4 bases from V and 10 from J; bases not matched to a gene: 3. CDR3 size: 11 residues. Germline lookup yields CDR1 SNHLY and CDR2 FYNNEI. The CDR3 here is CASSVGGVAFF. The DNA of the CDR3 is TGTGCCAGCAGTGTAGGGGGCGTAGCTTTCTTT. The full variable domain, its missing parts supplied by reference TRBV2 and TRBJ1-1, is EPEVTQTPSHQVTQMGQEVILRCVPISNHLYFYWYRQILGQKVEFLVSFYNNEISEKSEIFDDQFSVERPDGSNFTLKIRSTKLEDSAMYFCASSVGGVAFFGQGTRLTVV.

The chain employs TRBV24-1 and TRBJ1-1; possibly TRBD1 for D (6 bases). The CDR3 spans 15 residues. V gave up 5 bases and J gave up 0 bases, with 12 bases separating them. CDR1 and CDR2 (germline): KGHDR, SFDVKD. The DNA for the CDR3 is TGTGCCACCAGTGGAAATACAGGGCTGAACACTGAAGCTTTCTTT. This encodes CATSGNTGLNTEAFF.

This clonotype was counted ten times or more. The V call is TRBV7-6, the J call TRBJ2-1; 8 bases match TRBD2. Germline V gene sequence: CDR1 SGHVS, CDR2 FNYEAQ. V lost 5 bases, J lost 4 bases, and 19 bases stayed unmatched. The CDR3 sequence is 19 residues long. The CDR3 loop is CASSAERGGRILGYNEQFF. Here the CDR3 DNA reads TGTGCCAGCAGCGCTGAACGGGGCGGGAGGATCTTAGGGTACAATGAGCAGTTCTTC.

This clonotype was detected many times. The chain carries TRBV3-1 and TRBJ1-6; D is undetermined. Germline CDR1 and CDR2: LGHDT and YNNKEL (reference sequence). The CDR3 is 15 residues long. Between the trimmed V and J ends, which lost 4 bases and 2 bases, there was a span of 9 bases. In DNA form, the CDR3 reads TGTGCCAGCAGCCCCCGGAGGACCTATAATTCACCCCTCCACTTT. Translating gives CASSPRRTYNSPLHF.

This chain connects TRBV10-2 to TRBJ2-1; D not certain. The CDR3 covers 11 residues. V lost 7 bases to trimming and J lost 5 bases, with 6 bases between them. Germline CDR1 is WSHSY and CDR2 is SAAADI. This CDR3 is CASNQDNEQFF. The CDR3 DNA reads TGCGCCAGCAACCAGGACAATGAGCAGTTCTTC.

As for this clonotype: One junction end does not reproduce the germline sequence, and a read error may be involved. The genes are TRBV7-9 and TRBJ1-2; no reliable D call. Germline lookup yields CDR1 SEHNR and CDR2 FQNEAQ (reference sequence). There are 13 residues in the CDR3. The CDR3: CASGFVQNYGYTF. For the CDR3, the DNA is TGTGCCAGCGGCTTTGTACAGAACTATGGCTACACCTTC.

The sample holds a few counts of this clonotype. This chain links TRBV19 with TRBJ1-3, with D unclear. The length of the CDR3 is 13 residues. CDR1 is LNHDA, CDR2 SQIVND, per germline (reference sequence). V was clipped by 10 bases and J by 2 bases, with 12 bases between them. DNA for the CDR3: TGTGCCACCTTCTTCGGGACTGGAAACACCATATATTTT. This gives the protein CATFFGTGNTIYF.

V usage is TRBV6-5 and J usage is TRBJ2-3, with D tentatively TRBD1 (5 bases). Germline CDR1 and CDR2: MNHEY and SVGAGI. Between the trimmed V and J ends, which lost 0 bases and 6 bases, there was a span of 7 bases. This CDR3 has 13 residues. CDR3 nucleotides: TGTGCCAGCAGTTACTCCAGGGTTGATACGCAGTATTTT. Protein: CASSYSRVDTQYF.

This clonotype was seen repeatedly, ten times or more. The CDR3 protein is CASSLERGSGEKLFF. CDR3 in DNA: TGTGCCAGCAGCTTGGAACGGGGCTCGGGAGAAAAACTGTTTTTT. The chain is built from TRBV5-4 and TRBJ1-4, with D possibly matching TRBD1 (5 bases). Trimming took off 0 bases at V and 8 bases at J, with 14 bases between the two ends. The CDR3 sequence is 15 residues long. The germline gives CDR1 SGHNT, CDR2 YYREEE (reference sequence).

The chain has TRBV10-1 and TRBJ1-2, with D hard to call. Trimming took 0 bases from V and 0 from J, leaving 8 bases between them. Germline loops: CDR1 WNHNN, CDR2 SYGVQD (reference sequence). The CDR3 has 15 amino acids. CDR3 sequence (DNA): TGCGCCAGCAGTGAGTCGAGGGTGGCTAACTATGGCTACACCTTC. This translates into CASSESRVANYGYTF.

Comments on this clonotype: Sequence at one end of the junction differs from germline and may be a read error. The chain combines TRBV9 with TRBJ2-1, with TRBD2 as a possible D gene (5 bases). The germline gives CDR1 SGDLS, CDR2 YYNGEE. This CDR3 has 13 amino acids. The chain's CDR3 is CASSVTTPGEQLF. The CDR3 DNA reads as TGTGCCAGCAGCGTGACTACCCCAGGTGAGCAGCTCTTC.

The V and J genes are TRBV2 and TRBJ2-3; TRBD2 matches at 8 bases. Germline-derived CDR1 and CDR2 are SNHLY and FYNNEI. Trimming took 4 bases from V and 1 from J; bases not matched to a gene: 4. This CDR3 contains 15 residues. Here the CDR3 DNA reads TGTGCCAGCAGTGTTCGTAGCGGGGGCACAGATACGCAGTATTTT. Amino acid sequence: CASSVRSGGTDTQYF.

The chain uses TRBV5-6 and TRBJ2-7, with 7 bases fitting TRBD2. There are 14 residues in the CDR3. Germline CDR1 SGHDT, CDR2 YYEEEE. V was clipped by 4 bases and J by 7 bases; unmatched bases: 11. For the CDR3, the DNA is TGTGCCAGCAGCCCCAGCGGGAACACCGGGGAGCAGTACTTC. It translates to CASSPSGNTGEQYF.

This clonotype was counted a few times. J is TRBJ2-4 and V is TRBV5-4; no clear D gene. This CDR3 has 14 amino acids. Trimming took off 4 bases at V and 2 bases at J, with 10 bases between the two ends. The germline V gene encodes CDR1 SGHNT and CDR2 YYREEE (reference sequence). Here the CDR3 reads CASSPRDPKNIQYF. The CDR3 DNA reads TGTGCCAGCAGCCCAAGGGATCCCAAAAACATTCAGTACTTC.

This sequence joins TRBV13 and TRBJ2-7; 8 bases are a match to TRBD1. Looked up from germline, CDR1 is PRHDT and CDR2 is FYEKMQ (reference sequence). The CDR3 extends over 16 amino acids. The V segment lost 5 bases and the J segment 2 bases; nucleotides outside the gene matches: 11. In DNA, the CDR3 is TGTGCCAGCAGCGATACAGGACAGGGTGGACCCTACGAGCAGTACTTC. Its protein is CASSDTGQGGPYEQYF.

V gene TRBV7-9 combines with J gene TRBJ2-7, with D uncertain. The CDR3 loop spans 13 amino acids. Germline values: CDR1 SEHNR, CDR2 FQNEAQ (reference sequence). V lost 5 bases, J lost 0 bases, and 8 bases lay in between. The CDR3 DNA reads TGTGCCAGCAGCAGAGTGGGCTCCTACGAGCAGTACTTC. It translates to CASSRVGSYEQYF.

This clonotype occurred a few times. One junction end disagrees with the germline gene, perhaps due to a read error. This chain uses TRBV5-1 with TRBJ2-1, with TRBD1 identical over 7 bases. CDR3 length: 15 residues. CDR1 and CDR2 from the germline V gene are SGHRS and YFSETQ. This CDR3 is CASSPQGSSYNEQSF. DNA for the CDR3: TGCGCCAGCAGTCCACAGGGGAGCTCCTACAATGAGCAGTCCTTC.

The rearrangement uses TRBV7-2 and TRBJ2-5, with D perhaps being TRBD1 or TRBD2 (6 bases each). Trimming shortened V by 5 bases and J by 5 bases, and 12 bases separated the two germline ends. Germline CDR1 SGHTA, CDR2 FQGNSA. CDR3 length: 13 residues. The CDR3 sequence is CASSARGRETQYF. Written as DNA, the CDR3 is TGTGCCAGCAGCGCCCGGGGGCGCGAGACCCAGTACTTC.

This clonotype was observed at least ten times. J is TRBJ1-3 and V is TRBV5-5; D possibly corresponds to TRBD1 (5 bases). In germline, CDR1 is SGHKS, CDR2 YYEKEE (reference sequence). Trimming pared 3 bases from V and 7 bases from J, leaving 17 bases between. There are 15 residues in the CDR3. CDR3 bases: TGTGCCAGCAGCTCGACCCAGGGAAAGGGTAACACCATATATTTT. It yields the protein CASSSTQGKGNTIYF.

The chain combines TRBV6-1 with TRBJ2-2; 8 nucleotides line up with TRBD1. The CDR3 runs to 16 residues. With 6 bases clipped from V and 0 bases from J, the junction kept 6 bases outside the gene matches. CDR1 MNHNS and CDR2 SASEGT come from the germline V gene. The CDR3 nucleotides are TGTGCCAGCAGCCGGACGACAGGGGCGAACACCGGGGAGCTGTTTTTT. This gives the protein CASSRTTGANTGELFF.

This clonotype came up many times. The rearrangement joins TRBV30 to TRBJ1-2, with no clear D. This CDR3 spans 12 amino acids. From germline, CDR1 is GTSNPN and CDR2 SVGIG (reference sequence). Trimming removed 5 bases from V and 7 bases from J, with 14 bases in between. CDR3 sequence: CAWGVLLSGYTF. In DNA form, the CDR3 reads TGTGCCTGGGGGGTCCTTCTGTCTGGCTACACCTTC.

In this sample, this clonotype turned up many times. This rearrangement joins TRBV29-1 to TRBJ1-5; the D gene is possibly TRBD1 (6 bases). The V gene lost 6 bases and the J gene lost 2 bases, with 11 bases spanning the gap. Germline V lookup: CDR1 SQVTM, CDR2 ANQGSEA. CDR3 length: 13 amino acids. CDR3 bases: TGCAGCGTGGCAGGGGCTGGCAATCAGCCCCAGCATTTT. It codes for CSVAGAGNQPQHF. The entire variable domain, with the rest obtained from reference TRBV29-1 and TRBJ1-5, is as follows: SAVISQKPSRDICQRGTSLTIQCQVDSQVTMMFWYRQQPGQSLTLIATANQGSEATYESGFVIDKFPISRPNLTFSTLTVSNMSPEDSSIYLCSVAGAGNQPQHFGDGTRLSIL.

This clonotype came up many times. This sequence joins TRBV20-1 and TRBJ2-2, with 7 bases fitting TRBD2. Germline values: CDR1 DFQATT, CDR2 SNEGSKA (reference sequence). With V trimmed by 0 bases and J by 5 bases, 6 bases remained unmatched. The length of the CDR3 is 15 residues. CDR3 sequence: CSARETGAGTGELFF. The CDR3 bases are TGCAGTGCTAGAGAAACGGGAGCGGGGACCGGGGAGCTGTTTTTT.

There are many counts of this clonotype. The V gene is TRBV7-9, the J gene TRBJ1-1; 8 bases match TRBD1. Germline loops: CDR1 SEHNR, CDR2 FQNEAQ (reference sequence). The CDR3 spans 15 residues. V gave up 2 bases and J gave up 1 base; unmatched junction bases: 3. DNA for the CDR3: TGTGCCAGCAGCTTACAGGGGGCGTCGAACACTGAAGCTTTCTTT. Its translation: CASSLQGASNTEAFF.

This clonotype was recorded many times. The CDR3 DNA is TGTGCCAGCAGTGAAGGTAGTAAAAACATTCAGTACTTC. This encodes CASSEGSKNIQYF. The chain combines TRBV6-1 with TRBJ2-4, with D hard to call. This CDR3 has 13 residues. Trimming removed 1 base at V and 4 bases at J, with 5 bases between. Germline CDR1 and CDR2: MNHNS and SASEGT.

This clonotype has a count of ten or more. The chain has TRBV7-9 and TRBJ1-2; possibly TRBD1 for D (6 bases). The germline CDR1 and CDR2 sequences are SEHNR and FQNEAQ (reference sequence). The CDR3 totals 14 residues. V lost 5 bases and J 4 bases, leaving 14 bases between the germline ends. The CDR3 loop reads CASSPRGPLYGYTF. DNA for the CDR3: TGTGCCAGCAGCCCCAGGGGTCCCCTCTATGGCTACACCTTC.

J is TRBJ2-7 and V is TRBV7-9, with a weak D call TRBD2 (6 bases). Germline assignment: CDR1 SEHNR and CDR2 FQNEAQ (reference sequence). The CDR3 has 15 residues. V lost 4 bases to trimming and J lost 4 bases, with 17 bases between them. CDR3 DNA sequence: TGTGCCAGCAGCTATAACTTTAGCGGTTATTACGAGCAGTACTTC. As protein: CASSYNFSGYYEQYF.

A word on this clonotype: A clone one base away is much larger, so this may be a read error. The gene calls are TRBV7-3 and TRBJ2-2, with D uncertain. This CDR3 contains 17 residues. The germline CDR1 and CDR2 sequences are SGHTA and FQGTGA. The CDR3 protein is CANSLMGGVSHPGELFF. In DNA, the CDR3 is TGTGCCAACAGCTTAATGGGTGGCGTATCTCATCCCGGGGAGCTGTTTTTT.